This is a list of T cell receptor beta chains from one sample in a study of OX40 agonist ivuxolimab in advanced cancers. Repertoires were generated with immunoSEQ multiplex PCR, while TCRdb's copy carries only in-frame clones and drops some. The repertoire holds 45,000 to 60,000 clones, with approximately 83% as singletons. The sequenced sample was CD4+ or CD8+ T cells sorted from blood, obtained in a trial of the OX40 agonist ivuxolimab. The receptor set was obtained from an adult with an advanced solid tumor such as melanoma, head and neck, liver or kidney cancer. Both conserved end residues are part of each CDR3. D genes are given only for firm matches. Clone size appears in some rows only: once, few, many, or a class for an expanded clone.

CDR3 protein,CDR3 DNA,V gene,D gene,clone size,J gene
CASSLGTGDYNEQFF,TGTGCCAGCAGCCTCGGGACAGGGGATTACAATGAGCAGTTCTTC,TRBV7-9,TRBD1,NA,TRBJ2-1
CASSHNRGLYEQYF,TGTGCCAGCAGCCATAACAGGGGGCTCTACGAGCAGTACTTC,TRBV7-8,TRBD1,NA,TRBJ2-7
CASSERQPDNSPLHF,TGTGCCAGCAGTGAAAGGCAGCCCGATAATTCACCCCTCCACTTT,TRBV6-1,NA,NA,TRBJ1-6
CASSLVGTSGFSYNEQFF,TGTGCCAGCAGCTTAGTAGGGACTAGCGGATTCTCCTACAATGAGCAGTTCTTC,TRBV7-2,TRBD2,NA,TRBJ2-1
CASSVGASGRASTDTQYF,TGTGCCAGCAGCGTAGGGGCTAGCGGGAGGGCTAGCACAGATACGCAGTATTTT,TRBV9,TRBD2,NA,TRBJ2-3
CASSLESRGTGELFF,TGCGCCAGCAGCTTGGAGAGCAGGGGGACCGGGGAGCTGTTTTTT,TRBV5-1,TRBD1,NA,TRBJ2-2
CASSDATQGAGYTF,TGCGCCAGCAGTGACGCGACGCAGGGGGCCGGCTACACCTTC,TRBV10-2,TRBD1,few,TRBJ1-2
CASSEGVLAANEQFF,TGTGCCAGCAGTGAAGGGGTCTTAGCGGCTAATGAGCAGTTCTTC,TRBV6-1,NA,NA,TRBJ2-1
CASYRGGYEQYF,TGTGCCAGCTATCGAGGGGGCTACGAGCAGTACTTC,TRBV28,NA,few,TRBJ2-7
CASSVDRVNEQFF,TGTGCCAGCTCAGTAGACAGGGTCAATGAGCAGTTCTTC,TRBV18,TRBD1,NA,TRBJ2-1